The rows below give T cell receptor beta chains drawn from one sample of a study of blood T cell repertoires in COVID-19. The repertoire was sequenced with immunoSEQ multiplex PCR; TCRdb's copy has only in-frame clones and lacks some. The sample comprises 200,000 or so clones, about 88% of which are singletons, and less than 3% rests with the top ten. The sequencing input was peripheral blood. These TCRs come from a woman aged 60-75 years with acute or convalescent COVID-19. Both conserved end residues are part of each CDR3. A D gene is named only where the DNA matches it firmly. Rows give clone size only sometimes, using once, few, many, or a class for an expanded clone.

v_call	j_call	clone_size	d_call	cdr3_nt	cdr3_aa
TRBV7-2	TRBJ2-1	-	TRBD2	TGTGCCAGCAGCTCCCAACCCCTAACTAGCGGGGGGGCGAATGAGCAGTTCTTC	CASSSQPLTSGGANEQFF
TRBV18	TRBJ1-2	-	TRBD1	TGTGCCAGCTCACCACTGGGACAGGGCCTCGGGACTAACTATGGCTACACCTTC	CASSPLGQGLGTNYGYTF
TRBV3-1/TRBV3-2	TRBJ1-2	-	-	TGTGCCAGCAGCCTCGACAGAGCTAACTATGGCTACACCTTC	CASSLDRANYGYTF
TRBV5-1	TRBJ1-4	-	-	TGCGCCAGCAGCTTGGGTGGGGGGTTCAATGAAAAACTGTTTTTT	CASSLGGGFNEKLFF
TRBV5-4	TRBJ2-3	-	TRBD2	TGTGCCAGCAGCTTTGGTAGCGGGGCTGCAGATACGCAGTATTTT	CASSFGSGAADTQYF
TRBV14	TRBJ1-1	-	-	TGTGCCAGCAGCCAAGATCTTCTCCAGGGCCAGTCTTTCTTT	CASSQDLLQGQSFF
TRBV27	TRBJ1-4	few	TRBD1	TGTGCCAGCAGTTTTCAAAATCAGGGGGCAGATGAAAAACTGTTTTTT	CASSFQNQGADEKLFF
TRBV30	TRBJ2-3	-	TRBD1	TGTGCCTGGAGCCCAGGGACAGGGGCCGGCACAGATACGCAGTATTTT	CAWSPGTGAGTDTQYF
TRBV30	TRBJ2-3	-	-	TGTGCCTGGAGCGGTCGAGGCACAGATACGCAGTATTTT	CAWSGRGTDTQYF
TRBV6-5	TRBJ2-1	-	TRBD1	TGTGCCAGCAGACGGGACAGCTCCTACAATGAGCAGTTCTTC	CASRRDSSYNEQFF
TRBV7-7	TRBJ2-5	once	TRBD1	TGTGCCAGCAGCCACCGACAGGGGAGAGAGACCCAGTACTTC	CASSHRQGRETQYF
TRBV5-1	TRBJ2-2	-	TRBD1	TGCGCCAGCAGCGCCTCAACAGGGGGCCAGAACACCGGGGAGCTGTTTTTT	CASSASTGGQNTGELFF
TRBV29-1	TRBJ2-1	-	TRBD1	TGCAGCGTTGCCCGGGACAGGGGATACAATGAGCAGTTCTTC	CSVARDRGYNEQFF
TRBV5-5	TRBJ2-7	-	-	TGTGCCAGCAGCATGGGACTGCTTATCTCCTACGAGCAGTACTTC	CASSMGLLISYEQYF
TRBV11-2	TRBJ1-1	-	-	TGTGCCAGCAGCTTAGTGGGGGGCACTGAAGCTTTCTTT	CASSLVGGTEAFF
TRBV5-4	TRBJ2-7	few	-	TGTGCCAGCAGCTTGCTATCGTACGAGCAGTACTTC	CASSLLSYEQYF
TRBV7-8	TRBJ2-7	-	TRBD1	TGTGCCAGCAGACCCCGCCGTCGTGACAGGGTGTCCTACGAGCAGTACTTC	CASRPRRRDRVSYEQYF
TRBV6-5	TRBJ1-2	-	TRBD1	TGTGCCAGCAGTTACGGACAGGGCTTTGGCTACACCTTC	CASSYGQGFGYTF
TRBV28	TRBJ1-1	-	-	TGTGCCAGCAGTTCGGGATTGGAAGCTTTCTTT	CASSSGLEAFF
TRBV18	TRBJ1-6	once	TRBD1	TGTGCCAGCTCACGACAGGGGGCTGGGTATAATTCACCCCTCCACTTT	CASSRQGAGYNSPLHF
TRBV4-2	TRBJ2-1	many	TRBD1	TGTGCCAGCAGCCATCCCGGGACAGGGGATTCCAATGAGCAGTTCTTC	CASSHPGTGDSNEQFF
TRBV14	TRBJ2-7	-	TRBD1	TGTGCCAGCAGCCTTACAGGGGTCTCCTACGAGCAGTACTTC	CASSLTGVSYEQYF
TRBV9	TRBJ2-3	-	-	TGTGCCAGCAGCGTAACGGGGAGTCGTACAGATACGCAGTATTTT	CASSVTGSRTDTQYF
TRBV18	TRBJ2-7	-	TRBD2	TGTGCCAGCTCACCGGGACTAGCGGGATCCTACGAGCAGTACTTC	CASSPGLAGSYEQYF
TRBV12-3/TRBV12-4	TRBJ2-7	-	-	TGTGCCAGCAGTTTATTAGGGGGTTACGAGCAGTACTTC	CASSLLGGYEQYF
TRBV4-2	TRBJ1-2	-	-	TGTGCCAGCAGCCAAGATCGGGCAGGGCCCTATGGCTACACCTTC	CASSQDRAGPYGYTF